This entry lists 29 T cell receptor beta chains sequenced from one sample in a study of CD8+CD57+ T cells in acquired aplastic anemia. Patients included in sequencing had previously demonstrated CD8+CD57+ cell expansion by flow cytometry. According to the study, genomic DNA was the template for TCR beta VDJ and CDR3 profiling. TCRdb itself ran the reads through MiXCR, one entry per CDR3 protein. The table records roughly 160,000 distinct CDR3 sequences, under 55% of them present only once. The sequenced sample was sorted CD4+, CD8+, or CD8+CD57+ T cells (not recorded which) from PBMCs. The receptors shown here come from a human donor with aplastic anemia.

This clonotype came up many times. The chain joins TRBV12-3 or TRBV12-4 to TRBJ1-5; D is uncertain. There are 12 residues in the CDR3. The V end lost 3 bases, the J end lost 0 bases, and 0 bases lay between the germline ends. The CDR3 here is CASSFSNQPQHF. CDR3 in DNA: TGTGCCAGCAGTTTTAGCAATCAGCCCCAGCATTTT.

The CDR3 is CASSLASQYF. As DNA, the CDR3 is TGTGCCAGCAGCTTAGCTTCCCAGTACTTC. The gene calls are TRBV7-2 and TRBJ2-5; no clear D. Germline assignment: CDR1 SGHTA and CDR2 FQGNSA. The length of the CDR3 is 10 residues. V lost 0 bases to trimming and J lost 9 bases, with 2 bases between them.

The chain couples TRBV15 to TRBJ1-3, with 7 bases identical to TRBD1. With V trimmed by 3 bases and J by 0 bases, 2 bases remained unmatched. This CDR3 contains 15 residues. Germline-derived CDR1 and CDR2 are LNHNV and YYDKDF (reference sequence). The CDR3 sequence: CATSSDRVSGNTIYF. The CDR3 DNA sequence: TGTGCCACCAGCAGTGACAGGGTCTCTGGAAACACCATATATTTT.

In this sample, this clonotype turned up once. The V and J genes are TRBV19 and TRBJ2-3; the match to TRBD2 covers 11 bases. Germline CDR1 is LNHDA and CDR2 is SQIVND (reference sequence). The CDR3 has 15 residues. After removal of 3 bases from V and 4 bases from J, the junction contained 3 bases not matched to a gene. As DNA, the CDR3 is TGTGCCAGTAGTATGATAGCGGGAGGGCCAGATACGCAGTATTTT. This encodes CASSMIAGGPDTQYF.

The chain has TRBV3-1 and TRBJ2-3, with TRBD2 as a possible D gene (6 bases). This CDR3 is 14 amino acids long. The V end was cut by 4 bases, the J end by 4 bases, with 12 bases between. Per germline, CDR1 LGHDT and CDR2 YNNKEL (reference sequence). In DNA, the CDR3 is TGTGCCAGCAGCCCTCCGACTAGTTCAGATACGCAGTATTTT. As protein: CASSPPTSSDTQYF.

This clonotype was picked up a small number of times. Possible read error: a much larger clone is one base away. V is TRBV12-3 or TRBV12-4 and J is TRBJ2-1, with 7 bases that match TRBD2. V shed 11 bases, J shed 9 bases, and the junction held 1 base outside the gene matches. This CDR3 is 9 amino acids long. The CDR3 loop is CAGGSEQFF. The CDR3 DNA reads TGTGCCGGCGGGAGTGAGCAGTTCTTC.

The rearrangement links TRBV10-3 to TRBJ2-3; D unclear. V was clipped by 3 bases and J by 3 bases, with 4 bases between them. The germline V gene encodes CDR1 ENHRY and CDR2 SYGVKD. This CDR3 comprises 12 residues. The CDR3, as DNA: TGTGCCATCAGTGACCTGACAGATACGCAGTATTTT. Translated, it gives CAISDLTDTQYF.

This clonotype occurred once. A much more abundant neighbour one base away suggests this may be a read error. The chain carries TRBV9 and TRBJ2-3; perhaps TRBD1 as D (6 bases). This CDR3 is 14 amino acids long. V lost 0 bases to trimming and J lost 2 bases, with 7 bases between them. In germline, CDR1 is SGDLS, CDR2 YYNGEE. CDR3: CASSVDRVTDTQYF. In DNA, the CDR3 is TGTGCCAGCAGCGTAGACAGGGTCACAGATACGCAGTATTTT.

This clonotype was observed many times. The genes are TRBV7-9 and TRBJ2-7; D is tentatively TRBD1 or TRBD2 (5 bases each). Germline loops: CDR1 SEHNR, CDR2 FQNEAQ (reference sequence). The CDR3 is 14 amino acids. V lost 6 bases to trimming and J lost 6 bases, with 18 bases between them. The CDR3: CASSSGTLLSEQYF. The CDR3 DNA sequence: TGTGCCAGCAGTTCTGGGACCTTATTATCCGAGCAGTACTTC.

This chain links TRBV19 with TRBJ2-7; D remains ambiguous. Germline lookup yields CDR1 LNHDA and CDR2 SQIVND (reference sequence). The CDR3 has 15 residues. The ends were cut back, 2 bases at V and 3 bases at J, with 14 bases in the middle. The CDR3 loop reads CASSISPHPNYEQYF. The DNA of the CDR3 is TGTGCCAGTAGTATATCCCCCCACCCCAACTACGAGCAGTACTTC.

Worth noting for this clonotype: Being one base from a much bigger clone, this may be a read error. V gene TRBV9 combines with J gene TRBJ2-5; TRBD1 might be the D (6 bases). CDR3 length equals 15 residues. The germline CDR1 and CDR2 sequences are SGDLS and YYNGEE. V was shortened by 4 bases and J by 4 bases, with 17 bases between the two germline ends. In DNA form, the CDR3 reads TGTGCCAGCAGCTTCAAACCGGGACAACGAGAGACCCAGTACTTC. Translation gives CASSFKPGQRETQYF. The full variable domain, rest sourced from reference TRBV9 and TRBJ2-5, is DSGVTQTPKHLITATGQRVTLRCSPRSGDLSVYWYQQSLDQGLQFLIQYYNGEERAKGNILERFSAQQFPDLHSELNLSSLELGDSALYFCASSFKPGQRETQYFGPGTRLLVL.

The J gene is TRBJ1-4, the V gene TRBV5-5, with 8 bases identical to TRBD1. The germline V gene has CDR1 SGHKS and CDR2 YYEKEE (reference sequence). The J segment lost 3 bases and the V segment lost 4 bases, leaving 5 bases of the junction unmatched. This CDR3 region has 15 residues. This chain's CDR3 is CASSVRTGPNEKLFF. DNA of the CDR3: TGTGCCAGCAGCGTGCGGACAGGGCCTAATGAAAAACTGTTTTTT.

In its sample, this clonotype was seen many times. The chain carries TRBV6-1 and TRBJ2-2; D ambiguous. CDR1 is MNHNS and CDR2 is SASEGT in the germline V gene. The CDR3 is made up of 12 amino acids. With 4 bases removed from V and 9 bases from J, the gap between germline ends came to 9 bases. CDR3: CASSGSQRELFF. The DNA of the CDR3 is TGTGCCAGCAGTGGGAGCCAGAGGGAGCTGTTTTTT.

The chain employs TRBV25-1 and TRBJ2-1, with D possibly called TRBD1 or TRBD2 (5 bases each). The CDR3 is 15 residues long. Per the germline V gene, CDR1 is MGHDK and CDR2 is SYGVNS. V was pared by 4 bases and J by 5 bases, with 15 bases between. The CDR3 nucleotides are TGTGCCAGCAGTGTGGACCGGGACGGGAACAATGAGCAGTTCTTC. This codes for CASSVDRDGNNEQFF.

The chain uses TRBV19 and TRBJ1-2; 8 bases agree with TRBD1. The CDR3 spans 14 residues. The V segment lost 5 bases and the J segment 7 bases; nucleotides outside the gene matches: 9. Germline lookup yields CDR1 LNHDA and CDR2 SQIVND (reference sequence). CDR3 coding DNA: TGTGCCAGTAGTCAGGACAGGGAGTTCGGTGGCTACACCTTC. Translated: CASSQDREFGGYTF.

This clonotype appeared many times. This chain uses TRBV15 with TRBJ2-7; TRBD1 is a possible D gene (5 bases). Germline CDR1 is LNHNV and CDR2 is YYDKDF (reference sequence). CDR3 length: 14 amino acids. V lost 0 bases and J 4 bases, leaving 10 bases between the germline ends. The CDR3, as DNA: TGTGCCACCAGCAGAGAAGGGCAGGGATACGAGCAGTACTTC. Translation gives CATSREGQGYEQYF.

This clonotype was counted at least ten times. The chain employs TRBV20-1 and TRBJ2-5; 8 bases align to TRBD1. CDR1 and CDR2 from the germline V gene are DFQATT and SNEGSKA (reference sequence). The CDR3 runs to 15 residues. The junction had 13 bases not matched to a gene; V was cut back by 5 bases and J by 5 bases. Written as DNA, the CDR3 is TGCAGTGCTTTCCTCCCTACAGGGGGAGGCGAGACCCAGTACTTC. This translates into CSAFLPTGGGETQYF.

The V call is TRBV5-5, the J call TRBJ1-6; weak D call: TRBD1 (6 bases). This CDR3 region has 15 residues. V lost 4 bases, J lost 6 bases, and 14 bases lay in between. Looked up from germline, CDR1 is SGHKS and CDR2 is YYEKEE (reference sequence). The CDR3, as DNA: TGTGCCAGCAGCCTGACAGGCCGGAGTAATTCACCCCTCCACTTT. Its protein is CASSLTGRSNSPLHF.

This chain uses TRBV10-3 with TRBJ1-1; TRBD1 might be the D (5 bases). This CDR3 contains 14 residues. Germline CDR1 and CDR2: ENHRY and SYGVKD. Trimming took off 6 bases at V and 5 bases at J, with 16 bases between the two ends. Here the CDR3 DNA reads TGTGCCATCAGCTCCCAGGGTGGAGGGACTGAAGCTTTCTTT. It is translated as CAISSQGGGTEAFF.

The chain is built from TRBV20-1 and TRBJ1-1, with D uncertain. V was trimmed by 0 bases and J by 4 bases, leaving 6 bases between them. CDR3 length: 12 amino acids. Germline-derived CDR1 and CDR2 are DFQATT and SNEGSKA (reference sequence). CDR3 in DNA: TGCAGTGCTAGAGATTCAAGCACTGAAGCTTTCTTT. Residues: CSARDSSTEAFF.

CDR3 sequence reads: CATSDPGTKTTEAFF. The CDR3 DNA sequence: TGTGCCACCAGTGACCCCGGGACAAAAACTACTGAAGCTTTCTTT. The chain joins TRBV24-1 to TRBJ1-1; tentatively, D is TRBD1 (6 bases). The germline V gene has CDR1 KGHDR and CDR2 SFDVKD. The ends were cut back, 4 bases at V and 5 bases at J, with 16 bases in the middle. CDR3 length equals 15 residues.

This clonotype was detected ten times or more. The gene calls are TRBV19 and TRBJ1-4, with D possibly TRBD1 on 6 matching bases. Trimming shortened V by 1 base and J by 5 bases, and 14 bases separated the two germline ends. Looked up from germline, CDR1 is LNHDA and CDR2 is SQIVND (reference sequence). This CDR3 region has 16 residues. CDR3 region: CASSIVVTGPNEKLFF. Written as DNA, the CDR3 is TGTGCCAGTAGTATAGTCGTGACAGGACCGAATGAAAAACTGTTTTTT.

DNA for the CDR3: TGCGCCAGCGGAAAGACGGGCCGCACAGATACGCAGTATTTT. It specifies CASGKTGRTDTQYF. This rearrangement joins TRBV5-1 to TRBJ2-3; no reliable D call. V was shortened by 7 bases and J by 1 base, with 13 bases between the two germline ends. There are 14 residues in the CDR3. Germline CDR1 reads SGHRS; CDR2 reads YFSETQ.

This clonotype was counted ten times or more. This rearrangement joins TRBV29-1 to TRBJ2-3; 8 bases line up with TRBD1. CDR3 length: 15 amino acids. V shed 5 bases and J 3 bases; nucleotides not matched to a gene: 10. Germline V gives CDR1 SQVTM, CDR2 ANQGSEA. CDR3 region: CSVLEQGGRTDTQYF. For the CDR3, the DNA is TGCAGCGTTCTCGAACAGGGGGGACGTACAGATACGCAGTATTTT.

This clonotype has a count of ten or more. The chain has TRBV20-1 and TRBJ1-5; D unresolved. The CDR3 spans 15 residues. Looked up from germline, CDR1 is DFQATT and CDR2 is SNEGSKA (reference sequence). Trimming removed 0 bases from V and 6 bases from J, with 15 bases in between. The CDR3 sequence: CSARDVGSAGQPQHF. Written as DNA, the CDR3 is TGCAGTGCTAGAGATGTAGGAAGCGCGGGTCAGCCCCAGCATTTT.

This chain links TRBV20-1 with TRBJ2-7; 7 bases map to TRBD1. J was trimmed by 7 bases and V by 0 bases; bases with no gene match: 15. This CDR3 region has 16 residues. Per germline, CDR1 DFQATT and CDR2 SNEGSKA (reference sequence). The CDR3 sequence is CSARDFPAPQGYEQYF. For the CDR3, the DNA is TGCAGTGCTAGAGATTTCCCAGCCCCACAGGGGTATGAGCAGTACTTC.

The chain carries TRBV12-3 or TRBV12-4 and TRBJ1-2; maybe TRBD1 (5 bases). This CDR3 is built from 12 residues. Trimming cost V 3 bases and J 8 bases, with 10 bases left between them. The CDR3 DNA is TGTGCCAGCAGTTTGGCAGGGCAGGGCTACACCTTC. It yields the protein CASSLAGQGYTF.

This clonotype was picked up many times. The chain links TRBV6-6 to TRBJ2-5; 8 bases align to TRBD2. Germline V lookup: CDR1 MNHNY, CDR2 SVGAGI (reference sequence). There are 15 residues in the CDR3. The junction had 6 bases not matched to a gene; V was cut back by 2 bases and J by 4 bases. CDR3 sequence reads: CASSYPGGARETQYF. CDR3 sequence (DNA): TGTGCCAGCAGTTACCCCGGGGGGGCCCGAGAGACCCAGTACTTC.

V and J are TRBV20-1 and TRBJ1-1, with 9 bases identical to TRBD1. The J segment lost 4 bases and the V segment lost 4 bases, leaving 7 bases of the junction unmatched. The CDR3 is 14 residues long. Germline V gene sequence: CDR1 DFQATT, CDR2 SNEGSKA (reference sequence). The CDR3: CSATRDRVATEAFF. As DNA, the CDR3 is TGCAGTGCTACTCGGGACAGGGTGGCCACTGAAGCTTTCTTT.